Sequencing of this T cell receptor beta chain was carried out in a study of cytomegalovirus exposure and HLA in healthy donors. With respect to this clone: Its antigen is unknown.

The PCR had 60 Vbeta and 13 Jbeta primers. Assay used: immunoSEQ multiplex PCR; TCRdb lists only in-frame clones, some missing. Recorded for this sample: 95,000 to 150,000 clones. Whole-study findings and limits: Reportedly, fewer N-insertions than the roughly 690-donor mean appeared in an Asian-associated ancestry cluster in a later analysis.

The TCR was taken from a man younger than 35 in good health and CMV-seronegative. Material: PBMCs.

DNA of the CDR3: TGTGCCAGCAGCCCCTTTGGGACTAGCGGGACTTACGAGCAGTACTTC. It encodes CASSPFGTSGTYEQYF. The chain employs TRBV7-2 and TRBJ2-7, with 13 bases that match TRBD2. Germline CDR1 is SGHTA and CDR2 is FQGNSA. The junction had 8 bases not matched to a gene; V was cut back by 5 bases and J by 4 bases. The CDR3 covers 16 residues.